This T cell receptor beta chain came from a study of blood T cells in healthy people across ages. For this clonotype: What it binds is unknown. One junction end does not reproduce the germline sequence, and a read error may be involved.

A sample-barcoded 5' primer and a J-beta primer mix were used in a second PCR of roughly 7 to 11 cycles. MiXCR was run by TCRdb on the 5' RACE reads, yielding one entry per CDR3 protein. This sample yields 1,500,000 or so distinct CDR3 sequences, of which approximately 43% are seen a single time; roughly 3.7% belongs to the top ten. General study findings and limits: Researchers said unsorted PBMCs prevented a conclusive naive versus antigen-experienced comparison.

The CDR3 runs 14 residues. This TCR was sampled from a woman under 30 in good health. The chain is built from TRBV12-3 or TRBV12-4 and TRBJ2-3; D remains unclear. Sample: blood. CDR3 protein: CASSSLLLADTQYF. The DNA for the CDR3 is TGTGCCAGCAGTTCCCTCCTTTTAGCAGATACGCAGTATTTC.